A single sample gave rise to the 9 T cell receptor beta chains below, sequenced in a study of response to subunit inactivated influenza vaccine. TCRdb passed the RT-PCR reads through MiXCR, listing each CDR3 protein once. The repertoire holds about 540,000 distinct CDR3 sequences, with 20% to 25% as singletons. The sample was also reused in another study, on T cells expressing NK-cell markers. Per that study: Libraries used 5'RACE template switching adding universal primer site and UMIs.

The sequences come from CD4+ T cells sorted from PBMCs, collected 12 days after vaccination. The receptors stem from a man aged 50 or older who received an inactivated influenza vaccine.

This clonotype was counted ten times or more. V and J are TRBV29-1 and TRBJ2-1, with a tentative D call TRBD1 (5 bases). The CDR3 covers 11 residues. V lost 7 bases and J 6 bases, leaving 10 bases between the germline ends. The germline CDR1 and CDR2 sequences are SQVTM and ANQGSEA. In DNA, the CDR3 is TGCAGCGCCTTGACAGCCAATGAGCAGTTCTTC. Protein product: CSALTANEQFF.

The chain employs TRBV12-3 or TRBV12-4 and TRBJ1-2; 9 nucleotides agree with TRBD1. CDR3 size: 13 residues. With V trimmed by 7 bases and J by 4 bases, 4 bases remained unmatched. CDR3 region: CASTPTGGYGYTF. In DNA, the CDR3 is TGTGCCAGCACCCCGACAGGGGGCTATGGCTACACCTTC.

The table lists this clonotype with a count of one. The chain recombines TRBV9 with TRBJ2-3; TRBD1 matches 9 bases. V shed 3 bases, J shed 8 bases, and the junction held 10 bases outside the gene matches. CDR3 length: 15 amino acids. Germline loops: CDR1 SGDLS, CDR2 YYNGEE. CDR3 nucleotides: TGTGCCAGCAGCGCTCTGAGACAGGGGGATGGTACGCAGTATTTT. Translated: CASSALRQGDGTQYF.

The table lists this clonotype with a few counts. The chain uses TRBV28 and TRBJ2-3; D may be TRBD1 or TRBD2 (5 bases each). CDR3 length: 15 residues. Germline V gene data show CDR1 as MDHEN and CDR2 as SYDVKM. The germline V and J ends were trimmed by 6 bases and 1 base, with 14 bases remaining between them. The CDR3 reads CASSPPGTRTDTQYF. The CDR3 DNA is TGTGCCAGCAGCCCGCCCGGGACCCGCACAGATACGCAGTATTTT. Full variable domain (remainder filled in from reference TRBV28 and TRBJ2-3): DVKVTQSSRYLVKRTGEKVFLECVQDMDHENMFWYRQDPGLGLRLIYFSYDVKMKEKGDIPEGYSVSREKKERFSLILESASTNQTSMYLCASSPPGTRTDTQYFGPGTRLTVL.

This chain joins TRBV5-1 and TRBJ2-7; D possibly corresponds to TRBD1 (6 bases). CDR1 SGHRS and CDR2 YFSETQ come from the germline V gene. The ends were cut back, 2 bases at V and 2 bases at J, with 8 bases in the middle. The CDR3 spans 13 residues. The CDR3 here is CASSFDRPYEQYF. Written as DNA, the CDR3 is TGCGCCAGCAGCTTCGACAGGCCCTACGAGCAGTACTTC.

This chain uses TRBV10-3 with TRBJ2-3, with 9 bases lining up with TRBD2. In germline, CDR1 is ENHRY, CDR2 SYGVKD. The V segment lost 7 bases and the J segment 7 bases; nucleotides outside the gene matches: 3. This CDR3 contains 12 residues. CDR3 protein: CAITSGTNTQYF. The CDR3 DNA reads TGTGCCATCACTAGCGGGACGAATACGCAGTATTTT.

V usage is TRBV7-2 and J usage is TRBJ2-7; 12 nucleotides align to TRBD2. The CDR3 consists of 16 residues. From germline, CDR1 is SGHTA and CDR2 FQGNSA. Trimming took 5 bases from V and 5 from J; bases not matched to a gene: 10. CDR3 in amino acids: CASSMKLAGGIHEQYF. The CDR3 DNA reads TGTGCCAGCAGCATGAAACTAGCGGGAGGAATTCACGAGCAGTACTTC.

The gene calls are TRBV5-1 and TRBJ2-4, with D perhaps matching TRBD2 (5 bases). The ends were cut back, 0 bases at V and 2 bases at J, with 9 bases in the middle. Looked up from germline, CDR1 is SGHRS and CDR2 is YFSETQ. The CDR3 consists of 15 residues. CDR3 nucleotides: TGCGCCAGCAGCTTGGCCGCGGGCCCCAAAAACATTCAGTACTTC. Encoded protein: CASSLAAGPKNIQYF.

This chain links TRBV6-1 with TRBJ2-7, with D unclear. CDR3 size: 12 residues. The V and J ends lost 2 bases and 4 bases respectively, with 6 bases between them. Germline-derived CDR1 and CDR2 are MNHNS and SASEGT. The CDR3 DNA sequence: TGTGCCAGCAGTGAATCCCTTTACGAGCAGTACTTC. The encoded protein is CASSESLYEQYF.